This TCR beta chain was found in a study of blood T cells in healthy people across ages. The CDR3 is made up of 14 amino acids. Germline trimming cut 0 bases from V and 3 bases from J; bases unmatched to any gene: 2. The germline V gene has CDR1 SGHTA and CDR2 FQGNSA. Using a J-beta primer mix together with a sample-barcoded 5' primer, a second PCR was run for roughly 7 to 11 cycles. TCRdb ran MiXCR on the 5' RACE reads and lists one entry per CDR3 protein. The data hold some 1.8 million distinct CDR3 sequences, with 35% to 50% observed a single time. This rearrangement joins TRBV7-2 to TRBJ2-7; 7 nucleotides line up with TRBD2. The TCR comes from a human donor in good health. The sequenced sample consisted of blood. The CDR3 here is CASSLARGYYEQYF. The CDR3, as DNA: TGTGCCAGCAGCTTAGCGCGGGGGTACTACGAGCAGTACTTC.